Listed below are T cell receptor beta chains from one sample, sequenced in a study of monozygotic twins with inflammatory bowel disease. TCRdb reanalyzed the 5' RACE reads, giving one entry per CDR3 protein sequence and no DNA. The sample shows about 300,000 distinct CDR3 sequences, and over 5.5% sits with its ten largest clones. What was sequenced was blood. These receptors originate from a human donor with ulcerative colitis or Crohn's disease, or a healthy co-twin of an affected twin (not recorded which). Each CDR3 is given with its conserved first and last residue.

CDR3aa,j_gene,v_gene
CASTGAHEQYF,TRBJ2-7,TRBV2
CASSITSGRSQETQYF,TRBJ2-5,TRBV7-2
CASSPERQYYSNQPQHF,TRBJ1-5,TRBV27
CASSQGEGAGVQFF,TRBJ2-1,TRBV4-3
CASLLERGDTDTQYF,TRBJ2-3,TRBV7-9
CASSSWTEIPYEQYF,TRBJ2-7,TRBV7-2
CSAYHRDSSYEQYF,TRBJ2-7,TRBV20-1
CASSLSPYEQFF,TRBJ2-1,TRBV10-2
CASSSGQGWNEQFF,TRBJ2-1,TRBV12-3/TRBV12-4
CASSLVFPDSYNEQFF,TRBJ2-1,TRBV5-6
CAREKLAGNQETQYF,TRBJ2-5,TRBV21-1
CASSYRDRGRETQYF,TRBJ2-5,TRBV6-5
CASSKRAAGQMNTEAFF,TRBJ1-1,TRBV19
CASSSTGKSSTDTQYF,TRBJ2-3,TRBV5-1
CANYASVGGELFF,TRBJ2-2,TRBV12-3/TRBV12-4
CASSLGDPYSYEQYF,TRBJ2-7,TRBV5-6
CASKRGPLGDEQFF,TRBJ2-1,TRBV12-3/TRBV12-4
CASSPRLGQGWEQYF,TRBJ2-7,TRBV28
CASIPGAIATNEKLFF,TRBJ1-4,TRBV28
CASSTREIWAEQYF,TRBJ2-7,TRBV7-9
CASSLARQGGPDTQYF,TRBJ2-3,TRBV12-3/TRBV12-4
CASTDQRQGRYEQFF,TRBJ2-1,TRBV5-4